These T cell receptor beta chains were read from a single sample in a study of cytomegalovirus exposure and HLA in healthy donors. Only in-frame clones appear in the TCRdb table, and some are missing; sequencing was by immunoSEQ multiplex PCR. This sample has more than 85,000 clones, with about 74% found just once. Sample: PBMCs. The receptors originated from a male donor in good health and CMV-seropositive. Both conserved end residues are part of each CDR3. Each record gives: clone size, V gene, J gene, D gene, CDR3 protein, CDR3 DNA. The D gene is left open where the match is weak. A clone size is listed for some rows: how often the clone was seen (once, few, many), or a class if it is expanded.

abundance: -; v_gene: TRBV27; j_gene: TRBJ2-2; d_gene: -; CDR3aa: CASSFGVNTGELFF; CDR3nt: TGTGCCAGCAGTTTTGGAGTGAACACCGGGGAGCTGTTTTTT
abundance: -; v_gene: TRBV28; j_gene: TRBJ2-3; d_gene: -; CDR3aa: CASTSTSGLSTDTQYF; CDR3nt: TGTGCCAGCACCTCTACCTCGGGACTTTCCACAGATACGCAGTATTTT
abundance: -; v_gene: TRBV19; j_gene: TRBJ2-7; d_gene: TRBD2; CDR3aa: CASSTWTSGGSYEQYF; CDR3nt: TGTGCCAGTAGTACCTGGACTAGCGGGGGTTCCTACGAGCAGTACTTC
abundance: -; v_gene: TRBV6-5; j_gene: TRBJ1-2; d_gene: -; CDR3aa: CASSYSRSYGYTF; CDR3nt: TGTGCCAGCAGTTACTCGAGAAGTTATGGCTACACCTTC
abundance: few; v_gene: TRBV6-6; j_gene: TRBJ2-5; d_gene: -; CDR3aa: CASYTGGGGEETQYF; CDR3nt: TGTGCCAGTTACACGGGCGGAGGGGGGGAAGAGACCCAGTACTTC
abundance: -; v_gene: TRBV28; j_gene: TRBJ2-2; d_gene: TRBD1; CDR3aa: CAIQGVTGELFF; CDR3nt: TGTGCCATCCAGGGGGTCACCGGGGAGCTGTTTTTT
abundance: -; v_gene: TRBV7-9; j_gene: TRBJ2-1; d_gene: -; CDR3aa: CASSFQLGASYNEQFF; CDR3nt: TGTGCCAGCAGCTTTCAACTAGGAGCCTCCTACAATGAGCAGTTCTTC
abundance: -; v_gene: TRBV30; j_gene: TRBJ2-3; d_gene: -; CDR3aa: CAWSVQDTQYF; CDR3nt: TGTGCCTGGAGTGTACAAGATACGCAGTATTTT
abundance: -; v_gene: TRBV7-2; j_gene: TRBJ2-1; d_gene: -; CDR3aa: CASSLVGPVDEQFF; CDR3nt: TGTGCCAGCAGCTTGGTGGGCCCGGTCGATGAGCAGTTCTTC
abundance: -; v_gene: TRBV7-8; j_gene: TRBJ2-7; d_gene: -; CDR3aa: CASSLAADYEQYF; CDR3nt: TGTGCCAGCAGCTTAGCAGCCGATTACGAGCAGTACTTC
abundance: -; v_gene: TRBV9; j_gene: TRBJ2-1; d_gene: TRBD2; CDR3aa: CASSVSSGRRNEQFF; CDR3nt: TGTGCCAGCAGCGTTTCCAGCGGGAGGAGGAATGAGCAGTTCTTC
abundance: few; v_gene: TRBV10-3; j_gene: TRBJ2-2; d_gene: -; CDR3aa: CAISESSGELFF; CDR3nt: TGTGCCATCAGTGAGTCCTCGGGGGAGCTGTTTTTT
abundance: -; v_gene: TRBV30; j_gene: TRBJ2-6; d_gene: -; CDR3aa: CAWRGRSGANVLTF; CDR3nt: TGTGCCTGGAGGGGGAGGTCTGGGGCCAACGTCCTGACTTTC
abundance: -; v_gene: TRBV30; j_gene: TRBJ1-2; d_gene: TRBD1; CDR3aa: CAWSRGTGGIAGTF; CDR3nt: TGTGCCTGGAGTAGAGGGACAGGGGGCATAGCCGGCACCTTC
abundance: once; v_gene: TRBV5-1; j_gene: TRBJ2-1; d_gene: -; CDR3aa: CASSLAPGGGDNEQFF; CDR3nt: TGCGCCAGCAGCTTGGCCCCGGGGGGCGGCGACAATGAGCAGTTCTTC
abundance: -; v_gene: TRBV6-1; j_gene: TRBJ2-5; d_gene: TRBD2; CDR3aa: CASLAGTSGKETQYF; CDR3nt: TGTGCCAGCCTTGCCGGAACTAGCGGGAAAGAGACCCAGTACTTC
abundance: -; v_gene: TRBV9; j_gene: TRBJ2-1; d_gene: -; CDR3aa: CASNVGSPYNEQFF; CDR3nt: TGTGCCAGCAACGTAGGTAGCCCCTACAATGAGCAGTTCTTC
abundance: -; v_gene: TRBV28; j_gene: TRBJ1-6; d_gene: TRBD1; CDR3aa: CASRTGQENSPLHF; CDR3nt: TGTGCCAGCAGGACGGGACAGGAGAACTCACCCCTCCACTTT
abundance: -; v_gene: TRBV7-2; j_gene: TRBJ2-5; d_gene: TRBD1; CDR3aa: CASSSAGQGIGTQYF; CDR3nt: TGTGCCAGCAGCTCGGCGGGACAGGGGATAGGCACCCAGTACTTC
abundance: -; v_gene: TRBV28; j_gene: TRBJ2-3; d_gene: -; CDR3aa: CASSLGNERLSTDTQYF; CDR3nt: TGTGCCAGCAGTTTAGGAAACGAGCGGCTGAGCACAGATACGCAGTATTTT
abundance: -; v_gene: TRBV5-5; j_gene: TRBJ2-7; d_gene: -; CDR3aa: CASSGEDYEQYF; CDR3nt: TGTGCCAGCAGTGGGGAGGACTACGAGCAGTACTTC
abundance: -; v_gene: TRBV5-1; j_gene: TRBJ2-6; d_gene: -; CDR3aa: CASSLGGNGANGLTF; CDR3nt: TGCGCCAGCAGCTTGGGAGGAAATGGGGCCAACGGCCTGACTTTC
abundance: once; v_gene: TRBV28; j_gene: TRBJ2-3; d_gene: TRBD2; CDR3aa: CASLASGRDAQYF; CDR3nt: TGTGCCAGCCTGGCTAGCGGGAGGGATGCGCAGTATTTT
abundance: once; v_gene: TRBV5-6; j_gene: TRBJ1-4; d_gene: -; CDR3aa: CASSLFQGNEKLFF; CDR3nt: TGTGCCAGCAGCTTGTTTCAGGGGAATGAAAAACTGTTTTTT
abundance: -; v_gene: TRBV9; j_gene: TRBJ2-5; d_gene: TRBD2; CDR3aa: CASSVGLRGGAQETQYF; CDR3nt: TGTGCCAGCAGCGTAGGATTGAGGGGAGGGGCCCAAGAGACCCAGTACTTC
abundance: -; v_gene: TRBV18; j_gene: TRBJ2-1; d_gene: TRBD2; CDR3aa: CASSASAGGGNEQFF; CDR3nt: TGTGCCAGCTCAGCCTCGGCGGGAGGAGGCAATGAGCAGTTCTTC
abundance: -; v_gene: TRBV4-1; j_gene: TRBJ1-4; d_gene: -; CDR3aa: CASSQGGDSEKLFF; CDR3nt: TGCGCCAGCAGCCAAGGAGGTGACTCTGAAAAACTGTTTTTT
abundance: -; v_gene: TRBV6-1; j_gene: TRBJ2-4; d_gene: -; CDR3aa: CASSQVVNIQYF; CDR3nt: TGTGCCAGCTCACAGGTGGTGAACATTCAGTACTTC
abundance: once; v_gene: TRBV6-6; j_gene: TRBJ1-5; d_gene: -; CDR3aa: CATQGWSNQPQHF; CDR3nt: TGTGCCACCCAGGGGTGGAGCAATCAGCCCCAGCATTTT
abundance: -; v_gene: TRBV7-3; j_gene: TRBJ2-3; d_gene: TRBD1; CDR3aa: CASSFGQGATDTQYF; CDR3nt: TGTGCCAGCAGCTTTGGACAGGGGGCGACAGATACGCAGTATTTT
abundance: once; v_gene: TRBV9; j_gene: TRBJ2-3; d_gene: TRBD2; CDR3aa: CASALAEWTDTQYF; CDR3nt: TGTGCCAGCGCACTAGCGGAGTGGACAGATACGCAGTATTTT
abundance: once; v_gene: TRBV7-6; j_gene: TRBJ2-3; d_gene: TRBD1; CDR3aa: CASSFRTGYTDTQYF; CDR3nt: TGTGCCAGCAGCTTTCGGACAGGGTACACAGATACGCAGTATTTT
abundance: -; v_gene: TRBV7-3; j_gene: TRBJ2-1; d_gene: TRBD2; CDR3aa: CASSANPGLPNEQFF; CDR3nt: TGTGCCAGCAGTGCCAATCCGGGACTACCGAATGAGCAGTTCTTC
abundance: -; v_gene: TRBV5-1; j_gene: TRBJ2-1; d_gene: -; CDR3aa: CASSFRGSYNEQFF; CDR3nt: TGCGCCAGCAGCTTCCGGGGGTCCTACAATGAGCAGTTCTTC
abundance: -; v_gene: TRBV9; j_gene: TRBJ2-7; d_gene: -; CDR3aa: CASSVGTPPREQYF; CDR3nt: TGTGCCAGCAGCGTAGGGACACCGCCCAGAGAGCAGTACTTC
abundance: -; v_gene: TRBV9; j_gene: TRBJ2-3; d_gene: TRBD2; CDR3aa: CASSVAPGRASTDTQYF; CDR3nt: TGTGCCAGCAGCGTAGCCCCCGGGAGGGCTAGCACAGATACGCAGTATTTT
abundance: -; v_gene: TRBV27; j_gene: TRBJ2-3; d_gene: -; CDR3aa: CASSPVLGANTQYF; CDR3nt: TGTGCCAGCAGTCCCGTCCTTGGAGCGAATACGCAGTATTTT
abundance: -; v_gene: TRBV18; j_gene: TRBJ1-2; d_gene: TRBD1; CDR3aa: CASSLQQGVLNGYTF; CDR3nt: TGTGCCAGCTCACTGCAACAGGGGGTATTGAATGGCTACACCTTC
abundance: -; v_gene: TRBV7-2; j_gene: TRBJ2-4; d_gene: -; CDR3aa: CASSPGRLQGDIQYF; CDR3nt: TGTGCCAGCAGCCCGGGGAGGTTGCAGGGTGACATTCAGTACTTC
abundance: once; v_gene: TRBV7-9; j_gene: TRBJ2-7; d_gene: TRBD2; CDR3aa: CASSAPSGSEQYF; CDR3nt: TGTGCCAGCAGCGCACCTAGCGGGAGCGAGCAGTACTTC
abundance: -; v_gene: TRBV28; j_gene: TRBJ1-1; d_gene: TRBD1; CDR3aa: CASSPDREGSNEAFF; CDR3nt: TGTGCCAGCAGCCCGGACAGGGAGGGTTCAAATGAAGCTTTCTTT